Shown below are 4 T cell receptor beta chains from a single sample sequenced in a study of T cell repertoires in cytomegalovirus infection. TCRdb re-derived calls from the reads in MiXCR, one entry per CDR3 protein. The table has under 800,000 distinct CDR3 sequences, roughly 24% seen once. Sequencing was performed on CD8+ T cells from PBMCs. These receptors were collected from a human donor in good health (CMV status not recorded). Some clones in this sample may be carry-over from other donors' samples.

The rearrangement joins TRBV10-3 to TRBJ2-7, with D perhaps assigned TRBD1 or TRBD2 (5 bases each). The CDR3 runs 15 residues. The ends were cut back, 4 bases at V and 7 bases at J, with 20 bases in the middle. Germline CDR1 and CDR2: ENHRY and SYGVKD. CDR3 sequence (DNA): TGTGCCATCAGTGGTGCCGGGACGGACCCTTGGGAGCAGTACTTC. Its protein is CAISGAGTDPWEQYF.

The genes are TRBV20-1 and TRBJ1-3; no clear D gene. Per germline, CDR1 DFQATT and CDR2 SNEGSKA (reference sequence). This CDR3 comprises 14 residues. Trimming shortened V by 4 bases and J by 6 bases, and 16 bases separated the two germline ends. CDR3 coding DNA: TGCAGTGCTAAGGCCGTGACATATCCAAACACCATATATTTT. It translates to CSAKAVTYPNTIYF.

For this clonotype: This is likely a read error, given that the CDR3 carries no conserved phenylalanine or tryptophan at its end. V and J are TRBV24-1 and TRBJ2-1; 7 bases fit TRBD1. V dropped 4 bases and J dropped 4; count of bases not matched to a gene: 9. Germline CDR1 and CDR2: KGHDR and SFDVKD. The CDR3 runs 16 residues. The CDR3 DNA follows: TGTGCCACCAGTGACCCGACAGGGTCCAATTACAATGAGCAGTTCTCC. It translates to CATSDPTGSNYNEQFS.

J is TRBJ2-3 and V is TRBV6-5; D not certain. The CDR3 extends over 11 amino acids. V was shortened by 2 bases and J by 5 bases, with 2 bases between the two germline ends. Looked up from germline, CDR1 is MNHEY and CDR2 is SVGAGI. The chain's CDR3 is CASSYVDTQYF. CDR3 nucleotides: TGTGCCAGCAGTTACGTAGATACGCAGTATTTT.